This TCR beta chain emerged from a study of shared clonotypes between healthy human individuals. Points from the study as a whole: A reduction in generation probabilities was seen for non-shared clonotypes relative to those shared by all four donors. Donor scarcity curtailed the genetic and exposure-history diversity represented herein.

Sorted-subset replicate PCR reactions contained around 220 ng DNA, corresponding to tens of thousands of T cell genomes. Repertoires were generated with immunoSEQ multiplex PCR, while TCRdb's copy carries only in-frame clones and drops some. The data show about 980,000 clones, around three quarters seen once. Trimming took 2 bases from V and 2 from J, leaving 10 bases between them. Germline CDR1 and CDR2: WSHSY and SAAADI. CDR3 length: 15 residues. As concerns this clone: Its target is not known.

This clonotype originated in a man aged 18 to 30 in good health. The chain combines TRBV10-2 with TRBJ1-5, with D uncertain. The sequencing sample was made of memory CD4+ T cells sorted from blood. Specified subset: CD45RA-negative fraction. The CDR3, as DNA: TGCGCCAGCAGTGAGGAGTCAAGACGCAATCAGCCCCAGCATTTT. This codes for CASSEESRRNQPQHF.